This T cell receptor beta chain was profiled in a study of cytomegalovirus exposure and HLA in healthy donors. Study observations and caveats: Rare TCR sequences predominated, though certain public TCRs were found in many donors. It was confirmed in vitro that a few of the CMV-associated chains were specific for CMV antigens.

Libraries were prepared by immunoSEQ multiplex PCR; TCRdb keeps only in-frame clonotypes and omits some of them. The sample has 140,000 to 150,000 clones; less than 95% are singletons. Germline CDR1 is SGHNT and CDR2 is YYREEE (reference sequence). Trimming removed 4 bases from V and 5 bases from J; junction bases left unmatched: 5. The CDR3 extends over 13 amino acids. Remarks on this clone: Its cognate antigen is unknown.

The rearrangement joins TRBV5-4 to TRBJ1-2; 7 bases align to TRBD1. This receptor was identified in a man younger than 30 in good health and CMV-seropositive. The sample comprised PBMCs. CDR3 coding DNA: TGTGCCAGCAGCCCTACAGGGGATTATGGCTACACCTTC. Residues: CASSPTGDYGYTF.